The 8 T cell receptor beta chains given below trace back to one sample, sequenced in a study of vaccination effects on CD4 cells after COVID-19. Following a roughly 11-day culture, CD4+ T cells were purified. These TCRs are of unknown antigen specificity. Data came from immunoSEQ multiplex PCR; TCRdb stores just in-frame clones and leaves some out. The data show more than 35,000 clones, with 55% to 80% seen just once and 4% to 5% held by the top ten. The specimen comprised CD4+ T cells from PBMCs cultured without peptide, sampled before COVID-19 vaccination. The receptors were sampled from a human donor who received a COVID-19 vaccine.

CDR3 sequence: CAWKGLGQPQHF. In DNA, the CDR3 is TGTGCCTGGAAGGGGTTGGGCCAGCCCCAGCATTTT. The chain is built from TRBV30 and TRBJ1-5; perhaps TRBD1 as D (5 bases). This CDR3 is 12 amino acids long. The V end lost 4 bases, the J end lost 7 bases, and 11 bases lay between the germline ends. Per germline, CDR1 GTSNPN and CDR2 SVGIG (reference sequence).

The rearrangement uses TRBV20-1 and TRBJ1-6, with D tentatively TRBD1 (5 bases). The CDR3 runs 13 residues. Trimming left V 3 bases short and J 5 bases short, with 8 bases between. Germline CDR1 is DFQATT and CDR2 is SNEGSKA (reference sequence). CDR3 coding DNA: TGCAGTGCTAGTACGACAGATAATTCACCCCTCCACTTT. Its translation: CSASTTDNSPLHF.

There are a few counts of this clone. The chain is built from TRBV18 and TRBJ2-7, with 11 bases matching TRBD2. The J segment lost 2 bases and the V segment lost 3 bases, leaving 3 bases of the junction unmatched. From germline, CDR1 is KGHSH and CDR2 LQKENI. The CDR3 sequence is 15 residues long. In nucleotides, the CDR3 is TGTGCCAGCTCACCCCTAGCGGGAGGAACCTACGAGCAGTACTTC. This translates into CASSPLAGGTYEQYF.

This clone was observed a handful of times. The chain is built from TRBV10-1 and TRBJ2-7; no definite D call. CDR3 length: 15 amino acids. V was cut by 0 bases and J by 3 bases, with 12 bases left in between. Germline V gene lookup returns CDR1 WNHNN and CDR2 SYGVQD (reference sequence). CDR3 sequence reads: CASSESGVQYYEQYF. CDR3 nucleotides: TGCGCCAGCAGTGAGTCTGGAGTTCAGTACTACGAGCAGTACTTC.

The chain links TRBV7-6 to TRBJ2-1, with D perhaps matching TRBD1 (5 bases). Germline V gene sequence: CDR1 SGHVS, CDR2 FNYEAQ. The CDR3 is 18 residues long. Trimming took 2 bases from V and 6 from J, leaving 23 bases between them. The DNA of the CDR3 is TGTGCCAGCAGCTTACCCAGGGCCAGGGTAGGTGCGGTCAATGAGCAGTTCTTC. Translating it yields CASSLPRARVGAVNEQFF.

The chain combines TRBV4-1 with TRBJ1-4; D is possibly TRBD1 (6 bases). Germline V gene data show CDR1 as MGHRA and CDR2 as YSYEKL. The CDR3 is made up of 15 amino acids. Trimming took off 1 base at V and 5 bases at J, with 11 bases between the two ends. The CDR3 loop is CASSQGGAPNEKLFF. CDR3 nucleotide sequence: TGCGCCAGCAGCCAAGGGGGGGCCCCAAATGAAAAACTGTTTTTT.

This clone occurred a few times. CDR3 loop: CATSDPGQGNSYEQYF. The CDR3 nucleotides are TGTGCCACCAGTGACCCGGGACAGGGGAACTCCTACGAGCAGTACTTC. The chain links TRBV24-1 to TRBJ2-7, with 10 bases aligning to TRBD1. The trim removed 4 bases at V and 0 bases at J, leaving 5 bases unmatched. The CDR3 has 16 amino acids. Germline CDR1 and CDR2: KGHDR and SFDVKD.

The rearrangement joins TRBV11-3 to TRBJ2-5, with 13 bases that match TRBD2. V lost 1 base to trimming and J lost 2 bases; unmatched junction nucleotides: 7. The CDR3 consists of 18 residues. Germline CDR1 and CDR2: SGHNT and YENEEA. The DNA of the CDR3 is TGTGCCAGCAGCTTAGGACTAGCGGGAGGTGTTTCGCAAGAGACCCAGTACTTC. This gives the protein CASSLGLAGGVSQETQYF.